These 21 T cell receptor beta chains were sequenced from one sample in a study of T-cell memory formation after mild COVID-19. TCRdb re-derived calls from the 5' RACE reads in MiXCR, one entry per CDR3 protein. The sample holds tens of thousands of distinct CDR3 sequences, roughly an eighth seen once. The sequenced sample consisted of PBMCs or a T cell subset sorted from them (not recorded which). These receptors originate from a man aged 18 to 29 who had mild COVID-19 (a few samples of this study predate the infection). Cell type and time point are not known.

This clonotype appeared many times. The chain has TRBV3-1 and TRBJ2-2; D remains unclear. This CDR3 has 14 residues. V was shortened by 1 base and J by 4 bases, with 7 bases between the two germline ends. CDR1 is LGHDT and CDR2 is YNNKEL in the germline V gene (reference sequence). The DNA of the CDR3 is TGTGCCAGCAGCCAAGGTTCAGGCACCGGGGAGCTGTTTTTT. Residues: CASSQGSGTGELFF.

The genes are TRBV2 and TRBJ2-7, with TRBD2 matching 8 bases. Germline CDR1 and CDR2: SNHLY and FYNNEI. The CDR3 length is 14 residues. The V gene end was trimmed by 7 bases and the J gene end by 7 bases; junction bases not matched to a gene: 12. In DNA, the CDR3 is TGTGCCAGCACCCTTAGCGGGGTATCGCAAGAGCAGTACGTC. Amino acids: CASTLSGVSQEQYV.

The gene calls are TRBV5-1 and TRBJ2-1; TRBD2 matches at 8 bases. CDR1 and CDR2 from the germline V gene are SGHRS and YFSETQ. V lost 5 bases to trimming and J lost 0 bases; unmatched junction nucleotides: 7. The CDR3 totals 16 residues. CDR3 in DNA: TGCGCCAGCAGGGGCGGCGGGGGGATCTCCTACAATGAGCAGTTCTTC. Amino acids: CASRGGGGISYNEQFF.

This clonotype is judged medium-sized. This chain links TRBV6-5 with TRBJ2-7; no clear D. The germline gives CDR1 MNHEY, CDR2 SVGAGI. V was clipped by 0 bases and J by 0 bases, with 9 bases between them. The CDR3 length is 15 residues. Here the CDR3 DNA reads TGTGCCAGCAGTTACTCTTCCGGCGGCTCCTACGAGCAGTACTTC. It is translated as CASSYSSGGSYEQYF.

This clonotype came up a few times. The gene calls are TRBV10-3 and TRBJ2-5; 10 bases map to TRBD1. With 4 bases clipped from V and 2 bases from J, the junction kept 7 bases outside the gene matches. This CDR3 region has 16 residues. In germline, CDR1 is ENHRY, CDR2 SYGVKD. In DNA form, the CDR3 reads TGTGCCATCAGTGGGCCCGGGACAGGGGTTCAAGAGACCCAGTACTTC. This encodes CAISGPGTGVQETQYF.

This clonotype was seen only a few times. This sequence joins TRBV20-1 and TRBJ2-5; TRBD1 or TRBD2 may be the D gene (6 bases each). CDR3 length: 13 amino acids. Germline loops: CDR1 DFQATT, CDR2 SNEGSKA (reference sequence). With 5 bases removed from V and 1 base from J, the gap between germline ends came to 11 bases. The CDR3 region is CSAGPGAQETQYF. The CDR3, as DNA: TGCAGTGCTGGTCCGGGGGCCCAAGAGACCCAGTACTTC.

This clonotype showed up many times. V usage is TRBV15 and J usage is TRBJ2-3, with D perhaps matching TRBD1 (6 bases). The length of the CDR3 is 15 residues. CDR1 and CDR2 (germline): LNHNV, YYDKDF (reference sequence). Trimming cost V 1 base and J 4 bases, with 12 bases left between them. CDR3 DNA: TGTGCCACCAGCAGAGTTACAGGGATCGCAGATACGCAGTATTTT. Its protein product is CATSRVTGIADTQYF.

This clonotype was counted between two and nine times. This chain connects TRBV6-2 or TRBV6-3 to TRBJ2-7; 10 bases line up with TRBD2. The CDR3 extends over 14 amino acids. V shed 11 bases, J shed 3 bases, and the junction held 10 bases outside the gene matches. Germline V gives CDR1 MNHEY, CDR2 SVGEGT. The CDR3 DNA reads TGTGCCGGACGATCTAGCGGGGGATTCTACGAGCAGTACTTC. Protein product: CAGRSSGGFYEQYF.

The chain couples TRBV7-2 to TRBJ2-5, with 7 positions matching TRBD2. V shed 5 bases and J 1 base; nucleotides not matched to a gene: 4. The CDR3 covers 14 residues. Germline V lookup: CDR1 SGHTA, CDR2 FQGNSA. The CDR3 here is CASSPSGSQETQYF. CDR3 sequence (DNA): TGTGCCAGCAGCCCTAGCGGATCCCAAGAGACCCAGTACTTC.

The genes are TRBV12-3 or TRBV12-4 and TRBJ1-1; possibly TRBD1 for D (5 bases). This CDR3 spans 13 amino acids. V lost 6 bases and J lost 4, with 12 bases in between. This CDR3 is CASSHRGGTEAFF. The CDR3 DNA follows: TGTGCCAGCAGCCACCGGGGGGGCACTGAAGCTTTCTTT.

This clonotype is categorized as medium-sized. V and J are TRBV29-1 and TRBJ2-3; possibly TRBD1 or TRBD2 for D (6 bases each). V was trimmed by 8 bases and J by 6 bases, leaving 15 bases between them. The CDR3 covers 12 residues. Germline V gene data show CDR1 as SQVTM and CDR2 as ANQGSEA. The CDR3 bases are TGCAGCCTTAGGGGGGTGAGGGATACGCAGTATTTT. Residues: CSLRGVRDTQYF.

Many counts were recorded for this clonotype. This chain uses TRBV7-8 with TRBJ2-7; TRBD1 matches 7 bases. The germline V gene encodes CDR1 SGHVS and CDR2 FQNEAQ. The CDR3 is 12 residues long. The V gene end was trimmed by 5 bases and the J gene end by 8 bases; junction bases not matched to a gene: 6. In DNA, the CDR3 is TGTGCCAGCAGCCTCGGACAGGAACAGCAGTACTTC. This sequence encodes CASSLGQEQQYF.

This clonotype occurred many times. The chain recombines TRBV4-2 with TRBJ1-2; D gene ambiguous. This CDR3 is 14 amino acids long. The V end was cut by 0 bases, the J end by 7 bases, with 12 bases between. CDR1 is LGHNA, CDR2 YNFKEQ, per germline. The CDR3 region is CASSQENADGGYTF. CDR3 coding DNA: TGTGCCAGCAGCCAAGAGAACGCGGACGGTGGCTACACCTTC.

This clonotype occurred a few times. The chain recombines TRBV7-2 with TRBJ2-3; D uncertain. Trimming removed 5 bases from V and 5 bases from J, with 8 bases in between. CDR3 size: 12 residues. The germline V gene has CDR1 SGHTA and CDR2 FQGNSA. For the CDR3, the DNA is TGTGCCAGCAGCGGTTCAATAGATACGCAGTATTTT. It codes for CASSGSIDTQYF.

The J gene is TRBJ2-5, the V gene TRBV5-6; a weak D match, TRBD1 (5 bases). In germline, CDR1 is SGHDT, CDR2 YYEEEE. Deletions cut 0 bases from V and 5 bases from J, with 11 bases between. The CDR3 spans 14 residues. The CDR3 region is CASSLGAGRETQYF. DNA for the CDR3: TGTGCCAGCAGCTTGGGGGCAGGGCGGGAGACCCAGTACTTC.

A few counts support this clonotype. V and J are TRBV5-6 and TRBJ2-7, with D perhaps being TRBD1 or TRBD2 (5 bases each). Germline V gene lookup returns CDR1 SGHDT and CDR2 YYEEEE. CDR3 length: 13 residues. The V end lost 10 bases, the J end lost 3 bases, and 17 bases lay between the germline ends. CDR3 nucleotide sequence: TGTGCCTCAGTGAGCCGGGACCGCTACGAGCAGTACGTC. Its protein is CASVSRDRYEQYV.

The J gene is TRBJ2-7, the V gene TRBV12-3 or TRBV12-4; TRBD1 matches at 10 bases. This CDR3 is built from 15 residues. J gave up 4 bases and V 5 bases, and 8 bases lay outside the gene matches. This CDR3 is CASSPMGQGPYEQYF. Here the CDR3 DNA reads TGTGCCAGCAGTCCGATGGGACAGGGGCCTTACGAGCAGTACTTC.

This clonotype was seen repeatedly, ten times or more. The rearrangement joins TRBV7-2 to TRBJ2-5, with TRBD2 as a possible D gene (6 bases). The CDR3 extends over 14 amino acids. The germline gives CDR1 SGHTA, CDR2 FQGNSA. The V gene lost 2 bases and the J gene lost 6 bases, with 13 bases spanning the gap. CDR3 sequence (DNA): TGTGCCAGCAGCTTAATTATGGAGGGACAGACCCAGTACTTC. Translation gives CASSLIMEGQTQYF.

This clonotype was seen ten or more times. The chain has TRBV7-3 and TRBJ2-7; 9 nucleotides agree with TRBD1. Germline trimming cut 5 bases from V and 8 bases from J; bases unmatched to any gene: 7. From germline, CDR1 is SGHTA and CDR2 FQGTGA. CDR3 size: 13 residues. The CDR3 loop reads CASSPGQGSKQYF. CDR3 DNA sequence: TGTGCCAGCAGCCCTGGACAGGGGAGTAAGCAGTACTTC.

The rearrangement joins TRBV4-3 to TRBJ2-1, with unresolved D. The V end lost 1 base, the J end lost 0 bases, and 7 bases lay between the germline ends. This CDR3 is 15 amino acids long. Germline V CDR1 and CDR2: LGHNA, YSLEER. This CDR3 is CASSQVGASYNEQFF. In DNA, the CDR3 is TGCGCCAGCAGCCAAGTCGGCGCCTCCTACAATGAGCAGTTCTTC.

This clonotype was recorded once. The chain joins TRBV5-1 to TRBJ1-5; no reliable D call. The length of the CDR3 is 15 residues. The V and J ends lost 4 bases and 3 bases respectively, with 14 bases between them. The germline CDR1 and CDR2 sequences are SGHRS and YFSETQ. The CDR3 bases are TGCGCCAGCAGCGAAGGTGGTAGGGTCAATCAGCCCCAGCATTTT. Its translation: CASSEGGRVNQPQHF.